A single sample is the source of the 3 T cell receptor beta chains below, sequenced in a study of blood T cell repertoires in COVID-19. TCRdb's copy holds only in-frame clones and misses some; the assay was immunoSEQ multiplex PCR. The sample lists fewer than 250,000 clones; 80% to 90% were seen once. Sequences were obtained from peripheral blood. Receptor source: a man aged 25 to 40 with acute or convalescent COVID-19.

J is TRBJ1-2 and V is TRBV5-5; 8 positions match TRBD1. With 3 bases clipped from V and 7 bases from J, the junction kept 14 bases outside the gene matches. The CDR3 runs 16 residues. The germline V gene encodes CDR1 SGHKS and CDR2 YYEKEE (reference sequence). In nucleotides, the CDR3 is TGTGCCAGCAGCTCTCGCCCAGACAGGGGATGGAGTGGCTACACCTTC. As protein: CASSSRPDRGWSGYTF.

This chain uses TRBV30 with TRBJ2-1; 10 bases match TRBD2. Germline CDR1 is GTSNPN and CDR2 is SVGIG (reference sequence). This CDR3 contains 14 residues. V lost 3 bases, J lost 7 bases, and 6 bases stayed unmatched. The CDR3 DNA reads TGTGCCTGGAGGTGGAGCGGGAGGGTGAATGAGCAGTTCTTC. Translating gives CAWRWSGRVNEQFF.

CDR3 bases: TGTGCCAGCAGCTTAGACTCGGGGGGCTACACCTTC. Its translation: CASSLDSGGYTF. The chain is built from TRBV7-8 and TRBJ1-2; D not resolved. The CDR3 totals 12 residues. V was trimmed by 1 base and J by 8 bases, leaving 8 bases between them. Germline assignment: CDR1 SGHVS and CDR2 FQNEAQ.